These 14 T cell receptor beta chains were sequenced from one sample in a study of human T cells and chemical hapten exposure. Sample time point: pre-sensitization, week 0. The treatment was: therapeutic diphenylcyclopropenone sensitization with weekly scalp DPC. TCRdb processed the RACE reads anew with MiXCR; each CDR3 protein has one entry. The table includes some 70,000 distinct CDR3 sequences, approximately 11% detected once. The material was whole blood, obtained in connection with sensitization to the hapten diphenylcyclopropenone (DPC). All receptors come from a woman between 50 and 59 years old with alopecia areata. Some clones in this sample may be carry-over from other donors' samples.

This clonotype came up many times. The V gene is TRBV25-1, the J gene TRBJ1-1; possible D gene TRBD1, 5 bases. Germline assignment: CDR1 MGHDK and CDR2 SYGVNS. Trimming removed 7 bases at V and 1 base at J, with 13 bases between. The CDR3 runs 14 residues. The CDR3 reads CASTTTERNTEAFF. The CDR3 DNA is TGTGCCAGCACCACGACAGAGAGGAACACTGAAGCTTTCTTT.

This clonotype was observed at least ten times. The genes are TRBV6-2 or TRBV6-3 and TRBJ1-2; D ambiguous. The germline CDR1 and CDR2 sequences are MNHEY and SVGEGT. Trimming pared 7 bases from V and 8 bases from J, leaving 23 bases between. The CDR3 has 15 residues. The CDR3 is CASTPLGRQSNGYTF. CDR3 coding DNA: TGTGCCAGCACTCCACTCGGACGACAATCCAACGGCTACACCTTC.

This clonotype was picked up many times. This chain connects TRBV2 to TRBJ1-6, with D perhaps matching TRBD1 (5 bases). The CDR3 covers 16 residues. The germline V and J ends were trimmed by 6 bases and 5 bases, with 17 bases remaining between them. Per the germline V gene, CDR1 is SNHLY and CDR2 is FYNNEI. CDR3 region: CASSLAGGRNNSPLHF. The CDR3 DNA reads as TGTGCCAGCAGCCTCGCCGGGGGTAGGAATAATTCACCCCTCCACTTT.

This clonotype was counted at least ten times. V gene TRBV19 combines with J gene TRBJ2-2; no clear D. The CDR3 spans 18 residues. With 5 bases removed from V and 0 bases from J, the gap between germline ends came to 19 bases. Per the germline V gene, CDR1 is LNHDA and CDR2 is SQIVND (reference sequence). Here the CDR3 DNA reads TGTGCCAGTAGTCCCCCCGGTTTCAGCGCGTCGAACACCGGGGAGCTGTTTTTT. Translated: CASSPPGFSASNTGELFF.

The V call is TRBV18, the J call TRBJ2-3; weak D call: TRBD1 (6 bases). The CDR3 extends over 12 amino acids. Germline V gene lookup returns CDR1 KGHSH and CDR2 LQKENI. The V gene lost 3 bases and the J gene lost 6 bases, with 7 bases spanning the gap. DNA of the CDR3: TGTGCCAGCTCACCGACAGGTGATACGCAGTATTTT. Amino acid sequence: CASSPTGDTQYF.

This clonotype was recorded at least ten times. The chain is built from TRBV20-1 and TRBJ1-5; possibly TRBD1 for D (6 bases). Trimming took 1 base from V and 11 from J, leaving 15 bases between them. CDR1 is DFQATT and CDR2 is SNEGSKA in the germline V gene (reference sequence). The CDR3 covers 13 residues. The CDR3 spells CSARGATGKAQHF. The CDR3 bases are TGCAGTGCTAGAGGTGCCACAGGGAAAGCCCAGCATTTT.

In this sample, this clonotype turned up many times. The chain combines TRBV25-1 with TRBJ2-3; TRBD1 agrees at 7 bases. Trimming cost V 7 bases and J 5 bases; bases outside gene matches: 6. The CDR3 runs to 13 residues. The germline V gene encodes CDR1 MGHDK and CDR2 SYGVNS. The CDR3 spells CASKAGGEDTQYF. In nucleotides, the CDR3 is TGTGCCAGCAAAGCAGGGGGAGAAGATACGCAGTATTTT.

This clonotype has only a few counts. V usage is TRBV29-1 and J usage is TRBJ1-3; maybe TRBD1 (6 bases). Per germline, CDR1 SQVTM and CDR2 ANQGSEA. The CDR3 totals 13 residues. V was trimmed by 4 bases and J by 0 bases, leaving 7 bases between them. CDR3 sequence: CSVVTGSGNTIYF. DNA for the CDR3: TGCAGCGTTGTGACAGGCTCTGGAAACACCATATATTTT. Using reference TRBV29-1 and TRBJ1-3 for the parts outside the CDR3, the full variable domain is SAVISQKPSRDICQRGTSLTIQCQVDSQVTMMFWYRQQPGQSLTLIATANQGSEATYESGFVIDKFPISRPNLTFSTLTVSNMSPEDSSIYLCSVVTGSGNTIYFGEGSWLTVV.

The V and J genes are TRBV28 and TRBJ1-5; no clear D. V was shortened by 8 bases and J by 6 bases, with 11 bases between the two germline ends. This CDR3 spans 12 amino acids. In germline, CDR1 is MDHEN, CDR2 SYDVKM. The CDR3 DNA reads TGTGCCAGCTCGGTGCTTTCTCAGCCCCAGCATTTT. Translation gives CASSVLSQPQHF. The full variable domain, its missing parts supplied by reference TRBV28 and TRBJ1-5, is DVKVTQSSRYLVKRTGEKVFLECVQDMDHENMFWYRQDPGLGLRLIYFSYDVKMKEKGDIPEGYSVSREKKERFSLILESASTNQTSMYLCASSVLSQPQHFGDGTRLSIL.

V and J are TRBV28 and TRBJ2-1; 10 positions match TRBD2. Trimming cost V 3 bases and J 7 bases; bases outside gene matches: 9. The CDR3 spans 16 residues. Germline V lookup: CDR1 MDHEN, CDR2 SYDVKM. CDR3 in amino acids: CASSFWASGSRNEQFF. The CDR3 DNA follows: TGTGCCAGCAGTTTTTGGGCTAGCGGGAGTCGTAATGAGCAGTTCTTC.

This clonotype was detected only a few times. This chain joins TRBV5-6 and TRBJ1-2; TRBD1 aligns across 8 bases. The CDR3 length is 16 residues. The V segment lost 2 bases and the J segment 5 bases; nucleotides outside the gene matches: 11. In germline, CDR1 is SGHDT, CDR2 YYEEEE. The CDR3 here is CASSFYAGTGSYGYTF. CDR3 DNA: TGTGCCAGCAGCTTTTACGCCGGGACAGGAAGTTATGGCTACACCTTC.

This chain uses TRBV27 with TRBJ2-2; D not certain. Germline assignment: CDR1 MNHEY and CDR2 SMNVEV (reference sequence). The V end lost 6 bases, the J end lost 2 bases, and 13 bases lay between the germline ends. There are 15 residues in the CDR3. CDR3 in amino acids: CASSSRNGNTGELFF. As DNA, the CDR3 is TGTGCCAGCAGCTCGAGGAACGGCAACACCGGGGAGCTGTTTTTT.

This clonotype appeared many times. This chain connects TRBV4-2 to TRBJ2-1; weak D call: TRBD2 (6 bases). Trimming removed 3 bases at V and 4 bases at J, with 16 bases between. There are 16 residues in the CDR3. Germline V CDR1 and CDR2: LGHNA, YNFKEQ. CDR3 loop: CASSHASAEGYNEQFF. CDR3 DNA sequence: TGTGCCAGCAGCCACGCCTCAGCGGAGGGTTACAATGAGCAGTTCTTC.

The V and J genes are TRBV5-1 and TRBJ2-1, with D unclear. CDR1 and CDR2 from the germline V gene are SGHRS and YFSETQ. The length of the CDR3 is 16 residues. Between the trimmed V and J ends, which lost 1 base and 0 bases, there was a span of 11 bases. CDR3 in DNA: TGCGCCAGCAGCTTGACAGACCCTTACTCCTACAATGAGCAGTTCTTC. Residues: CASSLTDPYSYNEQFF.